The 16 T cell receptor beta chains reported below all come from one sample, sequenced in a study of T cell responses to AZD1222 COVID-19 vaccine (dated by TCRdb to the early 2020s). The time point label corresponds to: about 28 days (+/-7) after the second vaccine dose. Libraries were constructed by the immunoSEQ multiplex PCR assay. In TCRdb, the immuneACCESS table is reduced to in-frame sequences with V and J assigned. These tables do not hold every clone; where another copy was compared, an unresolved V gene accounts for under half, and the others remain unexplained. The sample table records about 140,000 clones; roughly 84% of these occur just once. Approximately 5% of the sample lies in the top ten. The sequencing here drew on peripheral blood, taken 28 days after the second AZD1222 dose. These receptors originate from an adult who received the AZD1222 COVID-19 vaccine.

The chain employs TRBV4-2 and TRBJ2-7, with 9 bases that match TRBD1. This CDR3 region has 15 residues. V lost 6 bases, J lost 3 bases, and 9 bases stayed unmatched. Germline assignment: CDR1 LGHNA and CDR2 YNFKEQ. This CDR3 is CASRRGQGENYEQYF. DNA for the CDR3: TGTGCCAGCAGGAGGGGACAGGGAGAAAACTACGAGCAGTACTTC.

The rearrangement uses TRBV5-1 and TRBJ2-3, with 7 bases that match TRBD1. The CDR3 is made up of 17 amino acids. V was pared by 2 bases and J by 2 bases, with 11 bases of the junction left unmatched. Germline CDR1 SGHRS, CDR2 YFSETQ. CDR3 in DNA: TGCGCCAGCAGCTTTACAGGGGCCGACCTAATCACAGATACGCAGTATTTT. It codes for CASSFTGADLITDTQYF. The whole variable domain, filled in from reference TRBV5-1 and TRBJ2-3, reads KAGVTQTPRYLIKTRGQQVTLSCSPISGHRSVSWYQQTPGQGLQFLFEYFSETQRNKGNFPGRFSGRQFSNSRSEMNVSTLELGDSALYLCASSFTGADLITDTQYFGPGTRLTVL.

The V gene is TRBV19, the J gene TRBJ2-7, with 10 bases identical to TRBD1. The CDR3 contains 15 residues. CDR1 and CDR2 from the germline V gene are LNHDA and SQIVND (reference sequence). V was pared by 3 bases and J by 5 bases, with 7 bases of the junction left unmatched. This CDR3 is CASSMSGQGSHEQYF. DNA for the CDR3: TGTGCCAGTAGTATGTCGGGACAGGGGTCCCACGAGCAGTACTTC.

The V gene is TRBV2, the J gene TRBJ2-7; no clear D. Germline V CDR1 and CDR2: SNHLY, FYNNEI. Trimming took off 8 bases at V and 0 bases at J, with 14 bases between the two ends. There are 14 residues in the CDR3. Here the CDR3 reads CASHKTYTSYEQYF. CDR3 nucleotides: TGTGCCAGCCACAAGACCTACACCTCCTACGAGCAGTACTTC.

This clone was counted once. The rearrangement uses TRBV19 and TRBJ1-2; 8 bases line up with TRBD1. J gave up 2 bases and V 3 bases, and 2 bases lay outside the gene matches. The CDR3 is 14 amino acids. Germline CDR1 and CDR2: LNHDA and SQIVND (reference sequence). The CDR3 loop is CASSISGGNYGYTF. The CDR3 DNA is TGTGCCAGTAGTATCTCAGGGGGCAACTATGGCTACACCTTC.

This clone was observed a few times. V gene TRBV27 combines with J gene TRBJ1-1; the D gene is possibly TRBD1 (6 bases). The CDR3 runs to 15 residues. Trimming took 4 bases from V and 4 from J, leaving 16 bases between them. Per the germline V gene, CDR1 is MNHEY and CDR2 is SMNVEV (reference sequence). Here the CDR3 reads CASSSRTDASTEAFF. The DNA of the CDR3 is TGTGCCAGCAGTTCACGGACAGACGCGAGCACTGAAGCTTTCTTT.

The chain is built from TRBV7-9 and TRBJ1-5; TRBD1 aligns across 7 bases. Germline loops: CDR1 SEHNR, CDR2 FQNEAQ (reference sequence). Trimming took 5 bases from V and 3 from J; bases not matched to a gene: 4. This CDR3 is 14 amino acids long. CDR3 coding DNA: TGTGCCAGCAGCCAGGGGGGGAACAATCAGCCCCAGCATTTT. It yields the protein CASSQGGNNQPQHF.

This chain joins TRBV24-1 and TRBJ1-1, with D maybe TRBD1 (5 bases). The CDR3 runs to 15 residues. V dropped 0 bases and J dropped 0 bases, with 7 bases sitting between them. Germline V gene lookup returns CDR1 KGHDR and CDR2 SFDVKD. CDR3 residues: CATSDLRGLNTEAFF. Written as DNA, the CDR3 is TGTGCCACCAGTGATTTGAGGGGACTGAACACTGAAGCTTTCTTT.

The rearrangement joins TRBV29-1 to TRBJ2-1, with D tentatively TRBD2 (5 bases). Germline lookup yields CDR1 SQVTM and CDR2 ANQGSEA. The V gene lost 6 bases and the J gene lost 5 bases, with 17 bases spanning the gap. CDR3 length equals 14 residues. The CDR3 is CSVQSGKRNNEQFF. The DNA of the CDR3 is TGCAGCGTCCAGTCGGGGAAACGGAACAATGAGCAGTTCTTC.

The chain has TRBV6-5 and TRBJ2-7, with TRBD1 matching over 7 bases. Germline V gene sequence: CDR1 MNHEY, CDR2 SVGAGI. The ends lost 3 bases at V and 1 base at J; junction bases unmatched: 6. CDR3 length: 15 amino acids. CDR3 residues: CASSYEGGASYEQYF. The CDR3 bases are TGTGCCAGCAGTTATGAAGGGGGCGCATCCTACGAGCAGTACTTC.

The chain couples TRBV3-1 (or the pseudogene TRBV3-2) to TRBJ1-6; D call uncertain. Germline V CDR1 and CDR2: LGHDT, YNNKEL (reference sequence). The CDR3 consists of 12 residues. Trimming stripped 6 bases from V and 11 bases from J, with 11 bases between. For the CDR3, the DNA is TGTGCCAGCAGTAGGACTTTTCCACCCCTCCACTTT. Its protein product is CASSRTFPPLHF.

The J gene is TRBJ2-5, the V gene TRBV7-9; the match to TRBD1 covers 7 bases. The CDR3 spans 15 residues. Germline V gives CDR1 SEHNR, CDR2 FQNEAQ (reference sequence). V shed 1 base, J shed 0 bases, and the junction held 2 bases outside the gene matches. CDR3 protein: CASSLGGQDQETQYF. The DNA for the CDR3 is TGTGCCAGCAGCTTAGGAGGACAGGACCAAGAGACCCAGTACTTC.

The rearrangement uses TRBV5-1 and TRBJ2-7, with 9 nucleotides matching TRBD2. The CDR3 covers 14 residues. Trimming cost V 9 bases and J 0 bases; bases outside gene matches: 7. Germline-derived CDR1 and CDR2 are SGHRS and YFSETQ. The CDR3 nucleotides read TGCGCCACCAATAGCGGGGGTCCCTCCTACGAGCAGTACTTC. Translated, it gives CATNSGGPSYEQYF.

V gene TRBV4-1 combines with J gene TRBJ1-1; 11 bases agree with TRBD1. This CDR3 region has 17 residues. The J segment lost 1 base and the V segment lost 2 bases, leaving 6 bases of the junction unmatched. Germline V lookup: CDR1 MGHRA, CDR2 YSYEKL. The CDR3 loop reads CASSQSGTGGTNTEAFF. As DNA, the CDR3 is TGCGCCAGCAGCCAATCGGGGACAGGGGGAACGAACACTGAAGCTTTCTTT.

CDR3 sequence reads: CASSSGNGPEKLFF. CDR3 nucleotides: TGTGCCAGCAGCTCGGGAAACGGCCCTGAAAAACTGTTTTTT. The V gene is TRBV6-2 or TRBV6-3, the J gene TRBJ1-4; no clear D gene. The ends were cut back, 6 bases at V and 7 bases at J, with 15 bases in the middle. CDR1 is MNHEY and CDR2 is SVGEGT in the germline V gene. The CDR3 consists of 14 residues.

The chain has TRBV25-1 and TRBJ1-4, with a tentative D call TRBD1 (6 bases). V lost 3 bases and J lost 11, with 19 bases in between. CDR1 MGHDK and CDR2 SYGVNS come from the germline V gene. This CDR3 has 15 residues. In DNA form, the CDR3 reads TGTGCCAGCAGTGATTACAGGGAACTGGGAGGGAAACTGTTTTTT. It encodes CASSDYRELGGKLFF.